The clone carrying this T cell receptor (beta chain) came up once. The TCRbeta library was prepared with unique molecular identifiers. Via MiXCR, TCRdb re-called the PCR reads, giving one row per CDR3 protein. The sample holds roughly 400,000 distinct CDR3 sequences, roughly 43% seen once. The data were taken from a study of T-cell reconstitution after alpha-beta-depleted transplantation in children. Germline loops: CDR1 SGHKS, CDR2 YYEKEE (reference sequence). CDR3 length: 15 amino acids. The germline V and J ends were trimmed by 4 bases and 0 bases, with 11 bases remaining between them. The chain has TRBV5-5 and TRBJ1-3; D is unresolved. Source: PBMCs, taken before TCRalphabeta/CD19-depleted stem cell transplant. This TCR was recovered from a girl aged 2-10 years with aplastic anemia, due to receive a stem cell transplant. The CDR3 coding sequence is TGTGCCAGCAGCCCCAGCTATTCCTCTGGAAACACCATATATTTT. Its translation is CASSPSYSSGNTIYF.